The 19 T cell receptor beta chains below all came from one sample that was sequenced in a study of blood T cells in healthy people across ages. The authors ran a second PCR of roughly 6 to 12 cycles using a sample-barcoded 5' primer and a J-beta primer mix. TCRdb re-called the 5' RACE reads with MiXCR, one entry per CDR3 protein. The sample records fewer than 600,000 distinct CDR3 sequences, about a quarter being singletons. This sample was also put to use in a study of T cells of mothers and their children.

The specimen sequenced was blood. The receptors here all came from a boy aged 2-9 years in good health.

The genes are TRBV13 and TRBJ2-7, with 10 bases fitting TRBD2. Germline V gene lookup returns CDR1 PRHDT and CDR2 FYEKMQ (reference sequence). The CDR3 loop spans 14 amino acids. V shed 1 base, J shed 7 bases, and the junction held 4 bases outside the gene matches. The chain's CDR3 is CASSLVLAGREQYF. The CDR3 DNA is TGTGCCAGCAGCTTAGTACTAGCGGGGAGGGAGCAGTACTTC.

This clonotype is a singleton in its sample. Without the conserved terminal phenylalanine or tryptophan, this CDR3 likely stems from a read error. J is TRBJ1-2 and V is TRBV6-2 or TRBV6-3; 7 bases map to TRBD1. This CDR3 has 15 residues. The germline V gene has CDR1 MNHEY and CDR2 SVGEGT. Unmatched junction bases numbered 11, after V lost 6 bases and J lost 4 bases. The CDR3 DNA reads as TGTGCCAGCAGCGACTTTGCGGGACAGTTCTATGGCTACACCATC. The encoded protein is CASSDFAGQFYGYTI.

This rearrangement joins TRBV12-3 or TRBV12-4 to TRBJ1-2; 8 positions match TRBD1. This CDR3 is built from 14 residues. J gave up 4 bases and V 5 bases, and 6 bases lay outside the gene matches. CDR3 nucleotide sequence: TGTGCCAGCAGTCGGGACAGGCCCCTCTATGGCTACACCTTC. This translates into CASSRDRPLYGYTF.

The chain has TRBV5-5 and TRBJ2-1, with 9 bases lining up with TRBD2. CDR3 length: 16 residues. After removal of 5 bases from V and 5 bases from J, the junction contained 11 bases not matched to a gene. Germline CDR1 reads SGHKS; CDR2 reads YYEKEE (reference sequence). The CDR3 sequence: CASSWASGTLHNEQFF. The CDR3 bases are TGTGCCAGCAGTTGGGCTAGCGGGACCCTCCACAATGAGCAGTTCTTC.

With respect to this clonotype: The germline gene is not matched at one end of the junction; a read error may be the cause. The genes are TRBV10-2 and TRBJ1-5; 11 positions match TRBD1. This CDR3 contains 20 residues. Germline CDR1 and CDR2: WSHSY and SAAADI. In DNA, the CDR3 is TGCGCCGGCAGTGGAACGTTATACTCGGACAGGGGGCTAAACAATCAGCCCCAGCATTTT. Translation: CAGSGTLYSDRGLNNQPQHF.

This clonotype was seen more than once but under ten times. V gene TRBV5-1 combines with J gene TRBJ2-7; D remains ambiguous. Per the germline V gene, CDR1 is SGHRS and CDR2 is YFSETQ. V was cut by 1 base and J by 5 bases, with 10 bases left in between. The CDR3 is 13 residues long. The CDR3, as DNA: TGCGCCAGCAGCTTGCTTGGGATACACGAGCAGTACTTC. The encoded protein is CASSLLGIHEQYF.

The CDR3, as DNA: TGTGCCAGCAGTCCCCCGATGAGGGAGACCCAGTACTTC. It translates to CASSPPMRETQYF. This chain joins TRBV6-1 and TRBJ2-5; no definite D call. The CDR3 contains 13 residues. Germline V gene sequence: CDR1 MNHNS, CDR2 SASEGT. V was clipped by 5 bases and J by 5 bases, with 12 bases between them.

The J gene is TRBJ1-1, the V gene TRBV28, with 8 nucleotides matching TRBD1. The CDR3 is made up of 14 amino acids. Germline V gene lookup returns CDR1 MDHEN and CDR2 SYDVKM. The V segment lost 5 bases and the J segment 4 bases; nucleotides outside the gene matches: 6. The CDR3 DNA follows: TGTGCCAGCAGTCCAGGGGGCTCAGGCACTGAAGCTTTCTTT. This gives the protein CASSPGGSGTEAFF.

This clonotype was picked up many times. The chain uses TRBV6-2 or TRBV6-3 and TRBJ1-2, with D unresolved. CDR3 length equals 11 residues. In germline, CDR1 is MNHEY, CDR2 SVGEGT. The germline V and J ends were trimmed by 1 base and 7 bases, with 4 bases remaining between them. For the CDR3, the DNA is TGTGCCAGCAGTTACTGGGCTGGCTACACCTTC. It specifies CASSYWAGYTF.

The chain links TRBV28 to TRBJ2-1, with D perhaps matching TRBD1 (5 bases). The CDR3 runs to 15 residues. Trimming pared 10 bases from V and 2 bases from J, leaving 18 bases between. Germline loops: CDR1 MDHEN, CDR2 SYDVKM. The CDR3 reads CATTGMAETYNEQFF. DNA of the CDR3: TGTGCCACCACAGGAATGGCTGAAACCTACAATGAGCAGTTCTTC.

This clonotype was detected only a few times. The chain is built from TRBV3-1 and TRBJ2-7; either TRBD1 or TRBD2 may fit D (5 bases each). The CDR3 has 15 residues. Deletions cut 4 bases from V and 7 bases from J, with 20 bases between. Germline V lookup: CDR1 LGHDT, CDR2 YNNKEL (reference sequence). CDR3 nucleotides: TGTGCCAGCAGCCTATTGGGGCAGGGAGTAGGGGAGCAGTACTTC. Translating it yields CASSLLGQGVGEQYF.

This clonotype was seen a few times. The V and J genes are TRBV7-6 and TRBJ2-5, with TRBD2 identical over 7 bases. The J call could be wrong; TRBJ2-1 is a better fit for the DNA end. CDR3 length: 16 amino acids. Looked up from germline, CDR1 is SGHVS and CDR2 is FNYEAQ. DNA for the CDR3: TGTGCCAGCAGCTTAAGCGCGGGAGAGGCCTACAATGAGCAGTTCTTC. Translated: CASSLSAGEAYNEQFF.

This clonotype was found many times. V gene TRBV18 combines with J gene TRBJ2-7, with 9 bases identical to TRBD1. This CDR3 spans 14 amino acids. CDR1 is KGHSH, CDR2 LQKENI, per germline. The trim removed 3 bases at V and 5 bases at J, leaving 5 bases unmatched. CDR3 DNA: TGTGCCAGCTCACCCGGGACAGGGATTCACGAGCAGTACTTC. Protein sequence: CASSPGTGIHEQYF.

This rearrangement joins TRBV7-2 to TRBJ2-3; D is tentatively TRBD1 or TRBD2 (5 bases each). Germline V lookup: CDR1 SGHTA, CDR2 FQGNSA. V gave up 5 bases and J gave up 4 bases, with 13 bases separating them. The length of the CDR3 is 14 residues. This CDR3 reads CASSLSLGADTQYF. DNA for the CDR3: TGTGCCAGCAGCCTGAGCTTGGGGGCAGATACGCAGTATTTT.

The J gene is TRBJ1-1, the V gene TRBV7-8; the D gene is possibly TRBD1 (6 bases). This CDR3 is built from 15 residues. V was trimmed by 1 base and J by 6 bases, leaving 15 bases between them. Germline CDR1 and CDR2: SGHVS and FQNEAQ. The DNA of the CDR3 is TGTGCCAGCAGCTTAGTTTCCGGGGAGGGGGCTGAAGCTTTCTTT. Translation: CASSLVSGEGAEAFF.

This clonotype has more than one count but fewer than ten. This chain uses TRBV12-3 or TRBV12-4 with TRBJ2-2; D call uncertain. Trimming stripped 1 base from V and 1 base from J, with 7 bases between. This CDR3 region has 15 residues. The CDR3 sequence is CASSLVSGNTGELFF. The CDR3 DNA sequence: TGTGCCAGCAGTTTAGTCTCGGGGAACACCGGGGAGCTGTTTTTT.

This clonotype appeared a few times. The gene calls are TRBV24-1 and TRBJ2-2; a weak D match, TRBD2 (5 bases). The CDR3 extends over 13 amino acids. V was trimmed by 8 bases and J by 1 base, leaving 7 bases between them. CDR1 is KGHDR, CDR2 SFDVKD, per germline. The CDR3 loop is CATTSGNTGELFF. DNA of the CDR3: TGTGCCACCACCAGCGGGAACACCGGGGAGCTGTTTTTT.

This chain joins TRBV20-1 and TRBJ2-5, with 14 nucleotides matching TRBD2. The CDR3 contains 18 residues. V gave up 0 bases and J gave up 4 bases; unmatched junction bases: 10. Germline V gene data show CDR1 as DFQATT and CDR2 as SNEGSKA (reference sequence). The CDR3 DNA is TGCAGTGCTAGAGATCCGGGGACTAGCGGGGGAATGGGAGAGACCCAGTACTTC. Translation: CSARDPGTSGGMGETQYF.

The chain couples TRBV5-5 to TRBJ2-5, with 10 bases lining up with TRBD2. The J call could be wrong; TRBJ2-1 is a better fit for the DNA end. The CDR3 contains 15 residues. Germline-derived CDR1 and CDR2 are SGHKS and YYEKEE (reference sequence). The CDR3 DNA follows: TGTGCCAGCAGATCTAGCGGGGGACCCTACAATGAGCAGTTCTTC. This gives the protein CASRSSGGPYNEQFF.